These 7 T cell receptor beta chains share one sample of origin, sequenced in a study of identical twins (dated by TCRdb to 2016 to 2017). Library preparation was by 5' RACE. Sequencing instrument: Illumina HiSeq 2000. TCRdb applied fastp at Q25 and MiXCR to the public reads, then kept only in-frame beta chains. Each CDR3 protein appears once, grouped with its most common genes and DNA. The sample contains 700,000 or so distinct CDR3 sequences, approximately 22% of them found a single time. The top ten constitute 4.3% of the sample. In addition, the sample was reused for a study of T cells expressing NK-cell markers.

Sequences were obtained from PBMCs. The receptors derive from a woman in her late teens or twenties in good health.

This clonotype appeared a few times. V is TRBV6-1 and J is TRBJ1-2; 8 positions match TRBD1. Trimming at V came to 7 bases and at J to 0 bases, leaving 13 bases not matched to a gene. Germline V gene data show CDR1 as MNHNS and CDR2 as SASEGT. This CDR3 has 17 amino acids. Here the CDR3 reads CASTPPVRQGSNYGYTF. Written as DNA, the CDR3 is TGTGCCAGCACTCCCCCCGTGCGACAGGGGTCTAACTATGGCTACACCTTC.

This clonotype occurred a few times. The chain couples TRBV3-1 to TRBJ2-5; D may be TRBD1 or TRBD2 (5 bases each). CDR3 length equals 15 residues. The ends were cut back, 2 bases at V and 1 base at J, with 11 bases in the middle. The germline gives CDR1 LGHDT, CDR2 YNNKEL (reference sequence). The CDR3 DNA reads TGTGCCAGCAGCCAACGGGGAAGGGGCCAAGAGACCCAGTACTTC. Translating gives CASSQRGRGQETQYF.

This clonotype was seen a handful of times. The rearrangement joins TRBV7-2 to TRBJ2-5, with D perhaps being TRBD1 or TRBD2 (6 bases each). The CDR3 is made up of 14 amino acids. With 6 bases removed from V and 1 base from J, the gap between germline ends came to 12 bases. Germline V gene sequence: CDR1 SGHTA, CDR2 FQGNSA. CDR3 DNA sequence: TGTGCCAGCAGGGCGAGGGGGGCCCAAGAGACCCAGTACTTC. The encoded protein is CASRARGAQETQYF. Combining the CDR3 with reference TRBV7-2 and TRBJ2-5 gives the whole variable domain GAGVSQSPSNKVTEKGKDVELRCDPISGHTALYWYRQSLGQGLEFLIYFQGNSAPDKSGLPSDRFSAERTGGSVSTLTIQRTQQEDSAVYLCASRARGAQETQYFGPGTRLLVL.

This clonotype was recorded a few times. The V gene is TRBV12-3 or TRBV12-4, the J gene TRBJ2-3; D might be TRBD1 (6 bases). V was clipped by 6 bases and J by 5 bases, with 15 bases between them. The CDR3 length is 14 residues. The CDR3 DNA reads TGTGCCAGCAGGATTGGAACGGACAGAGATACGCAGTATTTT. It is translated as CASRIGTDRDTQYF.

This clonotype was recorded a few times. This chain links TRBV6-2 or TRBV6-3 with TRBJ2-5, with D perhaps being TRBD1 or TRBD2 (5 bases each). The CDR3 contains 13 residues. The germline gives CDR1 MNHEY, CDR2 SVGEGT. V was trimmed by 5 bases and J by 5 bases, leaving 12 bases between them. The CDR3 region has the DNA TGTGCCAGCAGTCAAGGGACGGTGGAGACCCAGTACTTC. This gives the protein CASSQGTVETQYF.

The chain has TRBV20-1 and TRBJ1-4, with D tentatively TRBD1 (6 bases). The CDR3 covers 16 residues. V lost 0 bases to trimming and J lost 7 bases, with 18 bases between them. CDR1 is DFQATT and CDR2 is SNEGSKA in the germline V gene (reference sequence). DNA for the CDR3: TGCAGTGCTAGAGATGTAATCGGGGGGCAATCTGAAAAACTGTTTTTT. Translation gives CSARDVIGGQSEKLFF.

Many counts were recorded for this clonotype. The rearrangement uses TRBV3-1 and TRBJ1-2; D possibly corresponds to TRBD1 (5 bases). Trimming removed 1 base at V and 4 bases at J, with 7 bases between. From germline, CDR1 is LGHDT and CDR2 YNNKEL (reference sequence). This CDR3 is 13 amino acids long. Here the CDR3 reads CASSQGRVYGYTF. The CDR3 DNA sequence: TGTGCCAGCAGCCAAGGCAGGGTCTATGGCTACACCTTC.